The next 8 T cell receptor gamma chains were all read from a single sample in a study of gamma-delta chains in newborns, infants, children (dated by TCRdb to the late 2010s). Instrument used: Illumina MiSeq. Identical DNA sequences were merged into single rows after TCRdb reprocessed the public reads with CATT. The table for this sample lists more than 2,000 gamma-chain clones; roughly 30% of them were counted only once. The leading ten clones occupy more than 40% of the sample. Input material: blood. The source of these receptors is a child who was a newborn, infant or young child, either healthy, febrile or measles-vaccinated (not recorded which).

This clone showed up just a few times. The CDR3 reads CALWDHYYKKLF. In DNA form, the CDR3 reads TGTGCCTTGTGGGACCATTATTATAAGAAACTCTTT. J is TRGJ1 or TRGJ2 and V is TRGV9. V lost 4 bases to trimming and J lost 2 bases; unmatched junction nucleotides: 2. This CDR3 spans 12 amino acids. The germline V gene encodes CDR1 GITISATS and CDR2 ISYDGTV (reference sequence).

This clone appeared a few times. This clone may be a read error of a much larger clone one base away. The rearrangement links TRGV9 to TRGJP. The CDR3 covers 14 residues. J gave up 2 bases and V 10 bases, and 2 bases lay outside the gene matches. Germline CDR1 and CDR2: GITISATS and ISYDGTV (reference sequence). The CDR3 DNA reads as TGTGCCTTTTGGCAAGAGTTGGGCAAAAAAATCAAGGTATTT. This codes for CAFWQELGKKIKVF.

To note about this clone: This sample includes further DNA sequences coding for the same CDR3. The gene calls are TRGV9 and TRGJP. V shed 5 bases, J shed 7 bases, and the junction held 5 bases outside the gene matches. This CDR3 has 15 residues. CDR1 GITISATS and CDR2 ISYDGTV come from the germline V gene (reference sequence). The CDR3 coding sequence is TGTGCCTTGTGGGTATCTGAGTTGGGCAAAAAAATCAAGGTATTT. Protein product: CALWVSELGKKIKVF.

Comments on this clone: Distinct nucleotide sequences in the sample also encode this CDR3. The rearrangement joins TRGV9 to TRGJP. V dropped 0 bases and J dropped 7; count of bases not matched to a gene: 6. This CDR3 has 17 amino acids. The germline gives CDR1 GITISATS, CDR2 ISYDGTV (reference sequence). The CDR3 loop is CALWEVLRELGKKIKVF. The DNA of the CDR3 is TGTGCCTTGTGGGAGGTGCTAAGGGAGTTGGGCAAAAAAATCAAGGTATTT.

This clone was detected a few times. The genes are TRGV5 and TRGJ1 or TRGJ2. Trimming cost V 2 bases and J 7 bases; bases outside gene matches: 5. The CDR3 sequence is 12 residues long. Germline CDR1 is VINAFY and CDR2 is YDVSNSKD. The CDR3 reads CATWDKKYKKLF. The CDR3 DNA follows: TGTGCCACCTGGGACAAGAAATATAAGAAACTCTTT.

The rearrangement joins TRGV9 to TRGJP2. Germline CDR1 GITISATS, CDR2 ISYDGTV (reference sequence). The J segment lost 0 bases and the V segment lost 0 bases, leaving 4 bases of the junction unmatched. The CDR3 has 16 residues. CDR3 sequence reads: CALWEVQYSSDWIKTF. Here the CDR3 DNA reads TGTGCCTTGTGGGAGGTGCAGTATAGTAGTGATTGGATCAAGACGTTT.

The chain carries TRGV9 and TRGJ1 or TRGJ2. Trimming took 1 base from V and 13 from J; bases not matched to a gene: 1. Germline CDR1 reads GITISATS; CDR2 reads ISYDGTV (reference sequence). CDR3 length equals 9 residues. The CDR3: CALWEVKLF. In DNA, the CDR3 is TGTGCCTTGTGGGAGGTCAAACTCTTT.

This clone was seen more than once but under ten times. The chain carries TRGV9 and TRGJP. The CDR3 is 19 amino acids. Unmatched junction bases numbered 15, after V lost 3 bases and J lost 7 bases. The germline V gene has CDR1 GITISATS and CDR2 ISYDGTV (reference sequence). CDR3 coding DNA: TGTGCCTTGTGGGAGCTACACCCCCGGCCGGAGTTGGGCAAAAAAATCAAGGTATTT. It is translated as CALWELHPRPELGKKIKVF.